Following are 21 T cell receptor beta chains from one sample sequenced in a study of blood T cell repertoires in COVID-19. TCRdb's copy holds only in-frame clones and misses some; the assay was immunoSEQ multiplex PCR. The sample has some 190,000 clones; roughly four fifths are singletons. Sequencing used peripheral blood. These TCRs come from a woman older than 75 with COVID-19, enrolled during active disease.

The rearrangement links TRBV5-1 to TRBJ2-1; tentative D call: TRBD1 (5 bases). With 6 bases removed from V and 1 base from J, the gap between germline ends came to 14 bases. There are 15 residues in the CDR3. The germline V gene encodes CDR1 SGHRS and CDR2 YFSETQ. CDR3 sequence reads: CASITDAGSYNEQFF. The CDR3 DNA follows: TGCGCCAGCATCACCGACGCAGGGTCCTACAATGAGCAGTTCTTC.

This sequence joins TRBV6-5 and TRBJ2-3, with 7 bases lining up with TRBD2. The CDR3 spans 13 residues. Germline loops: CDR1 MNHEY, CDR2 SVGAGI. V lost 0 bases to trimming and J lost 8 bases; unmatched junction nucleotides: 2. CDR3 in amino acids: CASSYSGGGTQYF. Written as DNA, the CDR3 is TGTGCCAGCAGTTACTCGGGGGGGGGTACGCAGTATTTT.

This clone came up once. The CDR3 sequence is CASSSYRGLDEKLFF. The CDR3 bases are TGTGCCAGCAGCTCCTACAGGGGGTTGGACGAAAAACTGTTTTTT. The genes are TRBV7-2 and TRBJ1-4, with 8 bases matching TRBD1. V lost 4 bases, J lost 8 bases, and 9 bases stayed unmatched. The CDR3 sequence is 15 residues long. Germline CDR1 is SGHTA and CDR2 is FQGNSA. Looking up the rest from reference TRBV7-2 and TRBJ1-4 gives the full variable domain: GAGVSQSPSNKVTEKGKDVELRCDPISGHTALYWYRQSLGQGLEFLIYFQGNSAPDKSGLPSDRFSAERTGGSVSTLTIQRTQQEDSAVYLCASSSYRGLDEKLFFGSGTQLSVL.

V usage is TRBV24-1 and J usage is TRBJ2-1; D may be TRBD2 (6 bases). CDR1 and CDR2 (germline): KGHDR, SFDVKD. The CDR3 contains 16 residues. V was pared by 4 bases and J by 4 bases, with 16 bases between. The chain's CDR3 is CATSDLAFSGYNEQFF. In DNA, the CDR3 is TGTGCCACCAGTGACCTAGCGTTTTCGGGGTACAATGAGCAGTTCTTC.

V gene TRBV5-1 combines with J gene TRBJ1-2, with TRBD1 matching over 7 bases. There are 16 residues in the CDR3. J gave up 1 base and V 6 bases, and 12 bases lay outside the gene matches. The germline V gene encodes CDR1 SGHRS and CDR2 YFSETQ. The CDR3 coding sequence is TGCGCCAGCACCGACGACAGGGCCTCGAGTAACTATGGCTACACCTTC. Its translation is CASTDDRASSNYGYTF.

This clone was found a few times. The V gene is TRBV9, the J gene TRBJ1-1, with a possible D match to TRBD1 (6 bases). Germline values: CDR1 SGDLS, CDR2 YYNGEE. The CDR3 is made up of 18 amino acids. V gave up 4 bases and J gave up 5 bases, with 27 bases separating them. The CDR3 loop reads CASSRWLDSLAAGTEAFF. The CDR3 DNA reads as TGTGCCAGCAGCCGGTGGTTGGACAGCCTAGCCGCGGGTACTGAAGCTTTCTTT.

The J gene is TRBJ2-3, the V gene TRBV27; D may be TRBD2 (5 bases). This CDR3 is 15 amino acids long. Germline V gene lookup returns CDR1 MNHEY and CDR2 SMNVEV (reference sequence). Trimming removed 5 bases from V and 4 bases from J, with 16 bases in between. CDR3 sequence: CASSAVSGWADTQYF. Here the CDR3 DNA reads TGTGCCAGCAGTGCGGTGTCGGGATGGGCAGATACGCAGTATTTT.

The chain carries TRBV4-1 and TRBJ1-5, with TRBD1 as a possible D gene (5 bases). The V end lost 5 bases, the J end lost 6 bases, and 17 bases lay between the germline ends. The germline CDR1 and CDR2 sequences are MGHRA and YSYEKL. The CDR3 extends over 15 amino acids. DNA of the CDR3: TGCGCCAGCAGCAGTCAGGACGGGCAGGGTCAGCCCCAGCATTTT. This sequence encodes CASSSQDGQGQPQHF.

The J gene is TRBJ2-5, the V gene TRBV5-1, with unresolved D. Trimming pared 4 bases from V and 1 base from J, leaving 11 bases between. There are 14 residues in the CDR3. Germline CDR1 reads SGHRS; CDR2 reads YFSETQ. As DNA, the CDR3 is TGCGCCAGCAGCCCCTTCTCTAGCCAAGAGACCCAGTACTTC. Encoded protein: CASSPFSSQETQYF.

About this clone: The sample carries other DNA sequences with the same CDR3. The chain couples TRBV5-1 to TRBJ2-5; TRBD1 matches at 8 bases. The length of the CDR3 is 15 residues. Germline trimming cut 0 bases from V and 3 bases from J; bases unmatched to any gene: 4. CDR1 and CDR2 from the germline V gene are SGHRS and YFSETQ. The CDR3 DNA reads as TGCGCCAGCAGCTTGGGTGGGACAGGAGAAGAGACCCAGTACTTC. Protein sequence: CASSLGGTGEETQYF.

This clone was found once. The gene calls are TRBV12-3 or TRBV12-4 and TRBJ2-5; a possible D gene is TRBD2 (6 bases). This CDR3 region has 13 residues. V lost 5 bases and J 5 bases, leaving 12 bases between the germline ends. CDR3 bases: TGTGCCAGCAGTGCGGGGTTGGTGGAGACCCAGTACTTC. The encoded protein is CASSAGLVETQYF.

Remarks on this clone: Given a far larger clone just one base away, this is likely a sequencing read error. The CDR3 is CASSPGQGDGYTF. The CDR3 region has the DNA TGTGCCAGCAGCCCCGGACAGGGGGATGGCTACACCTTC. The chain uses TRBV11-2 and TRBJ1-2; 10 nucleotides align to TRBD1. Germline CDR1 reads SGHAT; CDR2 reads FQNNGV. V was clipped by 5 bases and J by 6 bases; unmatched bases: 3. This CDR3 is 13 amino acids long.

The J gene is TRBJ1-1, the V gene TRBV7-9; tentatively, D is TRBD1 (6 bases). Germline lookup yields CDR1 SEHNR and CDR2 FQNEAQ (reference sequence). Trimming shortened V by 8 bases and J by 1 base, and 11 bases separated the two germline ends. CDR3 length: 13 amino acids. The CDR3 loop reads CASGRQENTEAFF. The CDR3 nucleotides read TGTGCCAGCGGCCGACAGGAGAACACTGAAGCTTTCTTT.

The rearrangement links TRBV7-2 to TRBJ2-7; D remains unclear. The CDR3 runs 14 residues. The V gene lost 5 bases and the J gene lost 2 bases, with 13 bases spanning the gap. Germline-derived CDR1 and CDR2 are SGHTA and FQGNSA. The CDR3 spells CASSVDSITYEQYF. For the CDR3, the DNA is TGTGCCAGCAGCGTCGACTCGATAACCTACGAGCAGTACTTC. Together with reference TRBV7-2 and TRBJ2-7, the CDR3 gives the full variable domain: GAGVSQSPSNKVTEKGKDVELRCDPISGHTALYWYRQSLGQGLEFLIYFQGNSAPDKSGLPSDRFSAERTGGSVSTLTIQRTQQEDSAVYLCASSVDSITYEQYFGPGTRLTVT.

The chain is built from TRBV25-1 and TRBJ2-3; the D gene is possibly TRBD2 (6 bases). V was trimmed by 5 bases and J by 1 base, leaving 13 bases between them. The CDR3 consists of 15 residues. CDR1 is MGHDK, CDR2 SYGVNS, per germline. The CDR3 DNA reads as TGTGCCAGCAGTTACTATAGCGGAGGCACAGATACGCAGTATTTT. This codes for CASSYYSGGTDTQYF.

This clone was seen more than once but under ten times. V gene TRBV7-2 combines with J gene TRBJ2-7; 12 bases fit TRBD2. Looked up from germline, CDR1 is SGHTA and CDR2 is FQGNSA. V lost 6 bases to trimming and J lost 6 bases; unmatched junction nucleotides: 6. The CDR3 sequence is 14 residues long. CDR3 residues: CASSPLAGGLEQYF. The CDR3 DNA is TGTGCCAGCAGTCCTCTAGCGGGAGGGCTCGAGCAGTACTTC.

V usage is TRBV7-9 and J usage is TRBJ1-4; possibly TRBD1 for D (6 bases). V was clipped by 7 bases and J by 5 bases, with 14 bases between them. This CDR3 spans 14 amino acids. Germline V gene lookup returns CDR1 SEHNR and CDR2 FQNEAQ (reference sequence). CDR3 bases: TGTGCCAGCATCCTCGGGACAAAAAATGAAAAACTGTTTTTT. Translation gives CASILGTKNEKLFF.

This sequence joins TRBV5-1 and TRBJ2-2, with 7 positions matching TRBD2. This CDR3 has 14 amino acids. Germline assignment: CDR1 SGHRS and CDR2 YFSETQ. Trimming removed 6 bases from V and 8 bases from J; junction bases left unmatched: 10. CDR3 region: CASMPALASGELFF. The CDR3 coding sequence is TGCGCCAGCATGCCGGCACTAGCGTCGGGGGAGCTGTTTTTT.

V gene TRBV9 combines with J gene TRBJ2-5; the D is unclear. V dropped 0 bases and J dropped 1 base, with 7 bases sitting between them. Germline V gene lookup returns CDR1 SGDLS and CDR2 YYNGEE. The CDR3 contains 14 residues. CDR3 sequence reads: CASSVGASQETQYF. The CDR3 DNA sequence: TGTGCCAGCAGCGTAGGCGCTAGCCAAGAGACCCAGTACTTC.

The gene calls are TRBV19 and TRBJ2-2; 11 nucleotides line up with TRBD2. CDR3 length equals 16 residues. CDR1 is LNHDA and CDR2 is SQIVND in the germline V gene (reference sequence). V was pared by 6 bases and J by 3 bases, with 6 bases of the junction left unmatched. The DNA for the CDR3 is TGTGCCAGTAGCCACGGGGGACTAGCGGACACCGGGGAGCTGTTTTTT. Translation: CASSHGGLADTGELFF.

The chain employs TRBV6-5 and TRBJ2-5, with TRBD2 identical over 10 bases. The CDR3 length is 15 residues. Germline loops: CDR1 MNHEY, CDR2 SVGAGI. After removal of 4 bases from V and 4 bases from J, the junction contained 6 bases not matched to a gene. CDR3 nucleotide sequence: TGTGCCAGCAGTTGGCGAGCGGGAGGGCTAGAGACCCAGTACTTC. The encoded protein is CASSWRAGGLETQYF.